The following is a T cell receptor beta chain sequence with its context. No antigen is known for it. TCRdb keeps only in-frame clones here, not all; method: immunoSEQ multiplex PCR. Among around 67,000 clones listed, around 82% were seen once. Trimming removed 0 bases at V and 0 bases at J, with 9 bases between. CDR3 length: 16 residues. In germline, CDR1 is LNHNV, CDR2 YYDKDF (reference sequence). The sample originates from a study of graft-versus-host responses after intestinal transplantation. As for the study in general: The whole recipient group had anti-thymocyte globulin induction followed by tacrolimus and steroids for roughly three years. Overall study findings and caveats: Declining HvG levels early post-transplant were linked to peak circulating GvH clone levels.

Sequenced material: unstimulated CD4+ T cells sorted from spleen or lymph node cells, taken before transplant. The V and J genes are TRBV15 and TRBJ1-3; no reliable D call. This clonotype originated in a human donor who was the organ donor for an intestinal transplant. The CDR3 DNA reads TGTGCCACCAGCAGAGATCGAACGGTCTCTGGAAACACCATATATTTT. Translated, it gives CATSRDRTVSGNTIYF. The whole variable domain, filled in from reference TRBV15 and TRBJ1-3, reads DAMVIQNPRYQVTQFGKPVTLSCSQTLNHNVMYWYQQKSSQAPKLLFHYYDKDFNNEADTPDNFQSRRPNTSFCFLDIRSPGLGDTAMYLCATSRDRTVSGNTIYFGEGSWLTVV.